A selection of T cell receptor beta chains follows, all from one sample in a study of cytomegalovirus exposure and HLA in healthy donors. TCRdb keeps only in-frame clones here, not all; method: immunoSEQ multiplex PCR. The profile shows 65,000 to 90,000 clones, 65% to 80% of them singletons. The specimen sequenced was PBMCs. The receptors originated from a man between 65 and 85 years old in good health and CMV-seronegative. CDR3s include the opening cysteine and the closing phenylalanine or tryptophan. Fields, in order: D gene, clone size, V gene, J gene, CDR3 DNA, CDR3 protein. A D gene is named only where the DNA matches it firmly. Clone size is shown for a subset of rows, as once, few, many or a class of expanded clone.

D: NA
size: NA
V: TRBV28
J: TRBJ2-3
DNA: TGTGCCAGCAGTGCAGGACTTAGCGGAACTAGCACAGATACGCAGTATTTT
CDR3: CASSAGLSGTSTDTQYF

D: TRBD1
size: NA
V: TRBV6-1
J: TRBJ1-1
DNA: TGTGCCTCAATCAGGGGGAGGAACACTGAAGCTTTCTTT
CDR3: CASIRGRNTEAFF

D: TRBD1
size: NA
V: TRBV28
J: TRBJ1-2
DNA: TGTGCCAGCATTTTCACCGGGACAGGGGATCGCGGCTACACCTTC
CDR3: CASIFTGTGDRGYTF

D: NA
size: few
V: TRBV6-4
J: TRBJ2-3
DNA: TGTGCCAGCAGTGGCGGCGAGCTCGCAGATACGCAGTATTTT
CDR3: CASSGGELADTQYF

D: NA
size: NA
V: TRBV18
J: TRBJ2-7
DNA: TGTGCCAGCTCACCCAATACGGGACAATCTTACGAGCAGTACTTC
CDR3: CASSPNTGQSYEQYF

D: TRBD1
size: NA
V: TRBV6-1
J: TRBJ2-2
DNA: TGTGCCAGCAGTGAAGATGCAGGGGGCAGCACCGGGGAGCTGTTTTTT
CDR3: CASSEDAGGSTGELFF

D: NA
size: NA
V: TRBV7-2
J: TRBJ2-3
DNA: TGTGCCAGCAGCCTCCTAGGCGGGAGCACAGATACGCAGTATTTT
CDR3: CASSLLGGSTDTQYF

D: TRBD2
size: NA
V: TRBV13
J: TRBJ2-2
DNA: TGTGCCAGCAGCTTGCAAGCTAGCGGGAGAATCGGGGAGCTGTTTTTT
CDR3: CASSLQASGRIGELFF

D: TRBD2
size: NA
V: TRBV9
J: TRBJ2-1
DNA: TGTGCCAGCTGGGAGCGGGGGTCCTACAATGAGCAGTTCTTC
CDR3: CASWERGSYNEQFF

D: NA
size: NA
V: TRBV6-1
J: TRBJ1-4
DNA: TGTGCCAGCAGTCCGGGGTTTGCAACTAATGAAAAACTGTTTTTT
CDR3: CASSPGFATNEKLFF

D: NA
size: NA
V: TRBV5-8
J: TRBJ2-1
DNA: TGTGCCAGCAGCTTGGCCAGGGGAACTGAGCAGTTCTTC
CDR3: CASSLARGTEQFF

D: NA
size: NA
V: TRBV11-2
J: TRBJ2-1
DNA: TGTGCCAGCAGCTTAGGGCTAGCAAGGGATGAGCAGTTCTTC
CDR3: CASSLGLARDEQFF

D: NA
size: NA
V: TRBV30
J: TRBJ1-1
DNA: TGTGCCTGGACCCGGGGTGGAGGGCCGAGGGCTGAAGCTTTCTTT
CDR3: CAWTRGGGPRAEAFF

D: NA
size: NA
V: TRBV9
J: TRBJ2-5
DNA: TGTGCCAGCAGCCTTGGGGGGGCGCAAGAGACCCAGTACTTC
CDR3: CASSLGGAQETQYF

D: TRBD2
size: NA
V: TRBV25-1
J: TRBJ2-7
DNA: TGTGCCAGCAGTGTGATGAGCGGGGGACGTACCTACGAGCAGTACTTC
CDR3: CASSVMSGGRTYEQYF

D: TRBD1
size: NA
V: TRBV6-6
J: TRBJ1-5
DNA: TGTGCCAGCAGCGGACAGGGGGTGAACAATCAGCCCCAGCATTTT
CDR3: CASSGQGVNNQPQHF

D: TRBD1
size: NA
V: TRBV6-5
J: TRBJ2-7
DNA: TGTGCCAGCAGTTACGATGGGACAGGGGGTTACGAGCAGTACTTC
CDR3: CASSYDGTGGYEQYF